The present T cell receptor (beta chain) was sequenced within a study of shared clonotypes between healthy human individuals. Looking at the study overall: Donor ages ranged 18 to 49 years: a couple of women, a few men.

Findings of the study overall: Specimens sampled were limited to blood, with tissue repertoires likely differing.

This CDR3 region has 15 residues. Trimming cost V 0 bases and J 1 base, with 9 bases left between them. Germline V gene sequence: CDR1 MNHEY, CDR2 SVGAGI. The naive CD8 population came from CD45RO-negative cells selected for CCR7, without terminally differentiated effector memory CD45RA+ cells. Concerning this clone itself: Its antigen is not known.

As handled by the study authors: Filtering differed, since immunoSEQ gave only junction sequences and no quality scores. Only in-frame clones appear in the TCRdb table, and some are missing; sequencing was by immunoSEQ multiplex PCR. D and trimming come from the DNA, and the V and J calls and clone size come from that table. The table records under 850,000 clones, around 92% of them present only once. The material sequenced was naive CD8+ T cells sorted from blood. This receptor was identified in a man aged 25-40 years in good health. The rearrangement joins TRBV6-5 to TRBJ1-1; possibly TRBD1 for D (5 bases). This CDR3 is CASSYSGRRNTEAFF. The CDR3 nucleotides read TGTGCCAGCAGTTACTCGGGGCGGAGGAACACTGAAGCTTTCTTT.